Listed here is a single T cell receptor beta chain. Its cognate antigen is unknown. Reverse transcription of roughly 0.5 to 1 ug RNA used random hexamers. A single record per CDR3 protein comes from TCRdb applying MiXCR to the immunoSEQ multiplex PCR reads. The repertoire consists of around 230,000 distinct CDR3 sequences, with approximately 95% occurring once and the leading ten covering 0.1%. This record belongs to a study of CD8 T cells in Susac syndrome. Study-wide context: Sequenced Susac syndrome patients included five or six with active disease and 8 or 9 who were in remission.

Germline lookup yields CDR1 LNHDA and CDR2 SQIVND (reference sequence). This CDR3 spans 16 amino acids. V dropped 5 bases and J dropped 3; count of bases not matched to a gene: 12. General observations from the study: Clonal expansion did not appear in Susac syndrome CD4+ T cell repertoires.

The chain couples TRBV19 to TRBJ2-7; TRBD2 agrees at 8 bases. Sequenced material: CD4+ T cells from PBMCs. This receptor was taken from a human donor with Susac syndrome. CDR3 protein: CASSLPRAGGLYEQYF. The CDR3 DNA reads TGTGCCAGTAGTCTACCAAGGGCGGGAGGCCTCTACGAGCAGTACTTC.